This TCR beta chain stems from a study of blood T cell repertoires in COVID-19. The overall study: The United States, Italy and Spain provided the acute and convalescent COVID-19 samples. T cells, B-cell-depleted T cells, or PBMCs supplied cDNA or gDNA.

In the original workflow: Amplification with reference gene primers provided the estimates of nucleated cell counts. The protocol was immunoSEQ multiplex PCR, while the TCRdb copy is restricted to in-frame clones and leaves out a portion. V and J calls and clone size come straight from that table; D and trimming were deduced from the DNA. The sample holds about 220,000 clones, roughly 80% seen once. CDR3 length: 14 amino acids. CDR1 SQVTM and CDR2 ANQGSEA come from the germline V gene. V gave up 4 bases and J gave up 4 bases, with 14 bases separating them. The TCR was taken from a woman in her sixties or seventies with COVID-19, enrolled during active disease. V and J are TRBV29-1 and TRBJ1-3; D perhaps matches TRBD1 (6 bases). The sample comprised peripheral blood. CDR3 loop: CSVGQGPDGNTIYF. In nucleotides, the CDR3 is TGCAGCGTTGGTCAGGGGCCGGACGGAAACACCATATATTTT.